This TCR beta chain stems from a study of T cell clones after liver transplantation. The overall study: Draws occurred before transplant, before withdrawal, and after complete or failed withdrawal.

The CDR3 consists of 17 residues. Trimming cost V 4 bases and J 3 bases; bases outside gene matches: 11. The germline CDR1 and CDR2 sequences are WNHNN and SYGVQD (reference sequence). Repertoires were generated with immunoSEQ multiplex PCR, while TCRdb's copy carries only in-frame clones and drops some. This sample has some 12,000 clones, with 70% to 85% found just once. The clonotype originates from a human patient who received a liver transplant. Some T cells may be provided by the graft donor. The chain employs TRBV10-1 and TRBJ1-5; 8 bases map to TRBD1. The sequencing here drew on CD8+ T cells from blood, taken at the 22-month timepoint. CDR3 bases: TGCGCCAGCAGTGTGGAACGGACAGGGTGGGCCAATCAGCCCCAGCATTTT. It codes for CASSVERTGWANQPQHF.